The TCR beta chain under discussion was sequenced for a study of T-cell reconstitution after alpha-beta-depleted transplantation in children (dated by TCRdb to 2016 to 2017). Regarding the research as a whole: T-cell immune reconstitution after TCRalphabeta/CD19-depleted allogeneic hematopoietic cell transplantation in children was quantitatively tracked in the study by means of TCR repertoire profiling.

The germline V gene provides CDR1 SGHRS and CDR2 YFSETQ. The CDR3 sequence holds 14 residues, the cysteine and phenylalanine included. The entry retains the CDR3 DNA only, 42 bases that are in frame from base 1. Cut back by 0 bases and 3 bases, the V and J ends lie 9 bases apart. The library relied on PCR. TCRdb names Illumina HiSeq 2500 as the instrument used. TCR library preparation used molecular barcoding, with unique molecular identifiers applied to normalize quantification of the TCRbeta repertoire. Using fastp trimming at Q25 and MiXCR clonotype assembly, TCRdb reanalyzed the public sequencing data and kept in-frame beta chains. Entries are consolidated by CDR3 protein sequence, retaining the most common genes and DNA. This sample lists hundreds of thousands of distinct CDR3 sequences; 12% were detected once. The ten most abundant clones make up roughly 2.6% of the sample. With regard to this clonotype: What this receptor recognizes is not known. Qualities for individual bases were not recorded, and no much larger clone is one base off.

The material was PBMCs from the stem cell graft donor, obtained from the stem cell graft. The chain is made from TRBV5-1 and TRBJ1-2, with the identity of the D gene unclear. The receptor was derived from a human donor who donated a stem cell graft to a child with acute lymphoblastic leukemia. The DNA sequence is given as TGCGCCAGCAGCTTGGACAGCCACTACTATGGCTACACCTTC. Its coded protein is CASSLDSHYYGYTF.